These 5 T cell receptor beta chains came from one sample sequenced in a study of blood T cells in healthy people across ages. Sample-barcoded 5' priming and a J-beta primer mix drove a second PCR of roughly 6 to 12 cycles. Each CDR3 protein is one row after TCRdb ran MiXCR on the 5' RACE reads. The sample includes over a million distinct CDR3 sequences, roughly 24% seen only once; the top ten take less than 0.85%. The sample also formed part of further work on T cells of mothers and their children.

The sequenced sample consisted of blood. The receptors were gathered from a girl aged 2 to 10 in good health.

The CDR3 DNA is TGCGCCAGCAGCTTAGGGGACAGGGAGAGCACAGATACGCAGTATTTT. Translation: CASSLGDRESTDTQYF. The chain employs TRBV5-1 and TRBJ2-3, with 9 nucleotides matching TRBD1. CDR3 length: 16 residues. CDR1 and CDR2 from the germline V gene are SGHRS and YFSETQ. V shed 2 bases, J shed 0 bases, and the junction held 4 bases outside the gene matches.

CDR3 in amino acids: CASSDRTGANVLTF. CDR3 nucleotide sequence: TGTGCCAGCAGTGACAGGACTGGGGCCAACGTCCTGACTTTC. V usage is TRBV6-2 or TRBV6-3 and J usage is TRBJ2-6; D possibly corresponds to TRBD1 (6 bases). CDR3 length: 14 residues. V shed 5 bases and J shed 2 bases, with 7 bases lying between them. Germline assignment: CDR1 MNHEY and CDR2 SVGEGT.

Only a few counts were recorded for this clonotype. V is TRBV29-1 and J is TRBJ2-2; tentative D call: TRBD1 (6 bases). Looked up from germline, CDR1 is SQVTM and CDR2 is ANQGSEA. The CDR3 covers 15 residues. V was pared by 8 bases and J by 6 bases, with 22 bases between. The CDR3 protein is CSPQGTGKPSGELFF. The CDR3 nucleotides read TGCAGCCCCCAAGGAACAGGGAAGCCGTCCGGGGAGCTGTTTTTT.

The chain has TRBV6-7 and TRBJ2-6; D remains unclear. TRBV6-7 is an ORF; its function is uncertain. V was clipped by 4 bases and J by 4 bases, with 11 bases between them. The CDR3 runs to 15 residues. The CDR3 loop is CASSSLEMGANVLTF. The CDR3 region has the DNA TGTGCCAGCAGTTCCCTGGAAATGGGGGCCAACGTCCTGACTTTC.

CDR3 sequence (DNA): TGCAGTGACTTCCCTGGGGGGACGGTGGGCGGCTACACCTTC. Translated: CSDFPGGTVGGYTF. The J gene is TRBJ1-2, the V gene TRBV29-1, with a tentative D call TRBD1 (5 bases). Germline CDR1 SQVTM, CDR2 ANQGSEA. CDR3 length: 14 residues.